The entry below gives a single T cell receptor (beta chain) sequence along with its context. The data were obtained in a study of blood T cell dynamics during melanoma immunotherapy. Profiling relied on immunoSEQ multiplex PCR, and the TCRdb table lists in-frame clones only, not all of them. The sample consists of 10,000 or so clones, approximately 90% of them appearing once. V shed 4 bases and J shed 2 bases, with 9 bases lying between them. The germline gives CDR1 MDHEN, CDR2 SYDVKM. This CDR3 has 13 residues. The time point denotes: pre-treatment baseline. Patients with prior systemic cancer treatment, concomitant immunosuppressants, or other active malignancies were excluded.

The rearrangement joins TRBV28 to TRBJ2-7; no firm D call. Sample: blood, taken from a patient treated with checkpoint blockade. The receptor was derived from a human donor with melanoma. In nucleotides, the CDR3 is TGTGCCAGCAGTTCCCCCGCACCCTACGAGCAGTACTTC. Its protein product is CASSSPAPYEQYF.